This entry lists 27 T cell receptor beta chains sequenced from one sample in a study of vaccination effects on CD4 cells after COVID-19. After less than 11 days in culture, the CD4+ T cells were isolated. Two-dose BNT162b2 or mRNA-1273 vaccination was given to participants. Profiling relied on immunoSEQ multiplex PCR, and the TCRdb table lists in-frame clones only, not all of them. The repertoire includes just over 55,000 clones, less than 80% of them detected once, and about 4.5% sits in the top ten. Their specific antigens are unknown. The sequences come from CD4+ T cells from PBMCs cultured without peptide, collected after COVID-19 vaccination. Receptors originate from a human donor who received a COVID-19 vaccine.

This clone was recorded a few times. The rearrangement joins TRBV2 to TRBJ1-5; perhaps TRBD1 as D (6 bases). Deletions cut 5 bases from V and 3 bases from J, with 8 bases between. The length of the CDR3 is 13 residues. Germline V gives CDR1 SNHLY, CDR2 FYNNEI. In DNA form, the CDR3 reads TGTGCCAGCAGTAACAGGGTCAATCAGCCCCAGCATTTT. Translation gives CASSNRVNQPQHF. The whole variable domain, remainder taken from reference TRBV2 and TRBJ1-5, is EPEVTQTPSHQVTQMGQEVILRCVPISNHLYFYWYRQILGQKVEFLVSFYNNEISEKSEIFDDQFSVERPDGSNFTLKIRSTKLEDSAMYFCASSNRVNQPQHFGDGTRLSIL.

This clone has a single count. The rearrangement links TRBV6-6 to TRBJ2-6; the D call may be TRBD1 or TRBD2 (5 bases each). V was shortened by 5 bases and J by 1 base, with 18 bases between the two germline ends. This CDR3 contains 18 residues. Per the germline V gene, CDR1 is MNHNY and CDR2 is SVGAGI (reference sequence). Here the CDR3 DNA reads TGTGCCAGCAGTCCCCATGAGGGGCTCTCGTCTGGGGCCAACGTCCTGACTTTC. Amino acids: CASSPHEGLSSGANVLTF.

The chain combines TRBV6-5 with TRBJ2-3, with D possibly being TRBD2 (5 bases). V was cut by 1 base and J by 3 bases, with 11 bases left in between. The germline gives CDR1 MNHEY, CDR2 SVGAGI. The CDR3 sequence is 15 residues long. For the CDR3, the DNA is TGTGCCAGCAGTTACTTACCTCAGCGGACAGATACGCAGTATTTT. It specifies CASSYLPQRTDTQYF.

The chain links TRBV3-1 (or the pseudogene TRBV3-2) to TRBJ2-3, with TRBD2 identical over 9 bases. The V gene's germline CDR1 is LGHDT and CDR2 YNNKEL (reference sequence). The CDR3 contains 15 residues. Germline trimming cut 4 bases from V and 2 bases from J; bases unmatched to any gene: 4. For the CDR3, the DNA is TGTGCCAGCAGCCTAGTAGCGGGGGACACAGATACGCAGTATTTT. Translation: CASSLVAGDTDTQYF.

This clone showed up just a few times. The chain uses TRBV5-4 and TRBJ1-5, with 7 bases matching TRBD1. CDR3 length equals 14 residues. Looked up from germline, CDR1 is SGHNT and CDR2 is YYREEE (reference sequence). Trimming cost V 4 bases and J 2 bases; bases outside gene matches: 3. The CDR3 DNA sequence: TGTGCCAGCAGCCGGACAGGAGGCAATCAGCCCCAGCATTTT. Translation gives CASSRTGGNQPQHF.

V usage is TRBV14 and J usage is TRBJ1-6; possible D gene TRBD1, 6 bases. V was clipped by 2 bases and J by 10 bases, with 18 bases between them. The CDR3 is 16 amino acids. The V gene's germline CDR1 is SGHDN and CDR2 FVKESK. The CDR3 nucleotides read TGTGCCAGCAGCCAAAGGACAGCGCAAATTAGGTCACCCCTCCACTTT. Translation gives CASSQRTAQIRSPLHF.

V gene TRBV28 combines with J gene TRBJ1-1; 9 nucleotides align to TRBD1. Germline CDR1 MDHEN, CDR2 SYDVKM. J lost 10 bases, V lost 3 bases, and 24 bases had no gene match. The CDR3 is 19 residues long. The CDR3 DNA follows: TGTGCCAGCAGTTTTCCCATCGAGGGGGACAGGGTCTCTGCTCCTACAGCTTTCTTT. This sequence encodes CASSFPIEGDRVSAPTAFF.

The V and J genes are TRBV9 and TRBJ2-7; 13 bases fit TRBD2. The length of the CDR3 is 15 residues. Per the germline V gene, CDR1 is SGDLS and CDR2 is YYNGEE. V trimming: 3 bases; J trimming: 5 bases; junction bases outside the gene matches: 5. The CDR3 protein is CASSAGLAGRDEQYF. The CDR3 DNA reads TGTGCCAGCAGCGCGGGACTAGCGGGGCGGGACGAGCAGTACTTC.

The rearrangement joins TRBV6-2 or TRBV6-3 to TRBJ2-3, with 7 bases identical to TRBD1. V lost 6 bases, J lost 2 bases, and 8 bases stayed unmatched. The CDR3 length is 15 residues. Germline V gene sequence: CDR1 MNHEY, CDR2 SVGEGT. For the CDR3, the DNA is TGTGCCAGCAGCAAGACAGGGTGGAACACAGATACGCAGTATTTT. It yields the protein CASSKTGWNTDTQYF.

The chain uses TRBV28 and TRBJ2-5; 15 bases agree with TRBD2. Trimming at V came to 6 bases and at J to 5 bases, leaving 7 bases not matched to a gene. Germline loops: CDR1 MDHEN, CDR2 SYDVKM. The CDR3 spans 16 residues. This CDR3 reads CASSPGTSGRRETQYF. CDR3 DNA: TGTGCCAGCAGCCCAGGGACTAGCGGGAGGAGGGAGACCCAGTACTTC.

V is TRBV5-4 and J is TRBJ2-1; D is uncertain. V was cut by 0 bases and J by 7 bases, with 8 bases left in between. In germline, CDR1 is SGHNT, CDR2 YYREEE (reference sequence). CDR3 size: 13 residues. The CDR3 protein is CASSLARSNEQFF. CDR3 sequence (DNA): TGTGCCAGCAGCTTGGCGAGGAGTAATGAGCAGTTCTTC.

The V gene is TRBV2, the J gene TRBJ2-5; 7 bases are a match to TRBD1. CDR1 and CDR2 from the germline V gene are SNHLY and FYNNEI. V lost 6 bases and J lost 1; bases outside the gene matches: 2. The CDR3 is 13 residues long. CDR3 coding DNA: TGTGCCAGCAGCAGGGACAGCCAAGAGACCCAGTACTTC. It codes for CASSRDSQETQYF. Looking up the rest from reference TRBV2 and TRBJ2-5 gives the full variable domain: EPEVTQTPSHQVTQMGQEVILRCVPISNHLYFYWYRQILGQKVEFLVSFYNNEISEKSEIFDDQFSVERPDGSNFTLKIRSTKLEDSAMYFCASSRDSQETQYFGPGTRLLVL.

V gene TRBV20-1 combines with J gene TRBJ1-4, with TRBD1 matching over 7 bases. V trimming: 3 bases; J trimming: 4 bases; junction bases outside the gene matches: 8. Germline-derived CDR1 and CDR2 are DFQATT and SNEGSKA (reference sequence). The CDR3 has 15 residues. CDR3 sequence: CSASSPGQLNEKLFF. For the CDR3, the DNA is TGCAGTGCTAGTTCTCCGGGACAGCTTAATGAAAAACTGTTTTTT.

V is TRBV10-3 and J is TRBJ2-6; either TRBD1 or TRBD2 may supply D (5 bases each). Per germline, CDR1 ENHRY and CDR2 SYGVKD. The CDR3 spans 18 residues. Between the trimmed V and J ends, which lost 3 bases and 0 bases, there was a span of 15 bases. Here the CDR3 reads CAISDPGRRTSGANVLTF. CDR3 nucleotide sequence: TGTGCCATCAGTGATCCGGGACGGCGTACCTCTGGGGCCAACGTCCTGACTTTC.

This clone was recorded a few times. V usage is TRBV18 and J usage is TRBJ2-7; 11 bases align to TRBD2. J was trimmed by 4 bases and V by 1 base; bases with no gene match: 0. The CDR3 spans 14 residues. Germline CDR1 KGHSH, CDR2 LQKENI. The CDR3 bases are TGTGCCAGCTCACCACGGACTAGCGGGTACGAGCAGTACTTC. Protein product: CASSPRTSGYEQYF.

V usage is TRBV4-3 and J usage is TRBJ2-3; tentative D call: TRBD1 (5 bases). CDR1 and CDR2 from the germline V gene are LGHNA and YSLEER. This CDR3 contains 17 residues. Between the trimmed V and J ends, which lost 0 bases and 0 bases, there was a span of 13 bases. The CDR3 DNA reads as TGCGCCAGCAGCCAAGAAGGTCCAGGGTTGAGCACAGATACGCAGTATTTT. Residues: CASSQEGPGLSTDTQYF.

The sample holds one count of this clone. The CDR3 nucleotides read TGTGCCAGCAGTTATCAGGGGGCTCACTCCTACGAGCAGTACTTC. This sequence encodes CASSYQGAHSYEQYF. V and J are TRBV6-5 and TRBJ2-7, with 8 bases lining up with TRBD1. The CDR3 runs to 15 residues. Trimming took 3 bases from V and 0 from J; bases not matched to a gene: 4. The V gene's germline CDR1 is MNHEY and CDR2 SVGAGI.

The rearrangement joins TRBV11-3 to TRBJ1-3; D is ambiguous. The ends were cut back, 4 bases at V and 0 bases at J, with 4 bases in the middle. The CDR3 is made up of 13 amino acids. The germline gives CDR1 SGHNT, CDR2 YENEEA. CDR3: CASSSGSGNTIYF. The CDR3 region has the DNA TGTGCCAGCAGCTCAGGCTCTGGAAACACCATATATTTT.

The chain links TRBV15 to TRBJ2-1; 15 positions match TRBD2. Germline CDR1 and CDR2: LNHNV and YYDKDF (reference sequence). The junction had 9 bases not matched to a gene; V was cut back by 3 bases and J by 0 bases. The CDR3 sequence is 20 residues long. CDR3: CATSRFPGLAGGNSYNEQFF. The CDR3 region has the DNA TGTGCCACCAGCAGGTTCCCGGGACTAGCGGGAGGAAACTCCTACAATGAGCAGTTCTTC. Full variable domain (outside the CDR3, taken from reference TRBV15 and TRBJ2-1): DAMVIQNPRYQVTQFGKPVTLSCSQTLNHNVMYWYQQKSSQAPKLLFHYYDKDFNNEADTPDNFQSRRPNTSFCFLDIRSPGLGDTAMYLCATSRFPGLAGGNSYNEQFFGPGTRLTVL.

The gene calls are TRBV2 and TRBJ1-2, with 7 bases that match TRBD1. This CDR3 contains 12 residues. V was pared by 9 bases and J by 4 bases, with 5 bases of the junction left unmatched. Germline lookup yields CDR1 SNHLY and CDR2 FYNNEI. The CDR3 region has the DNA TGTGCCAGTCGACAGGGTAGCTATGGCTACACCTTC. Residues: CASRQGSYGYTF. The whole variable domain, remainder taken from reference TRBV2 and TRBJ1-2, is EPEVTQTPSHQVTQMGQEVILRCVPISNHLYFYWYRQILGQKVEFLVSFYNNEISEKSEIFDDQFSVERPDGSNFTLKIRSTKLEDSAMYFCASRQGSYGYTFGSGTRLTVV.

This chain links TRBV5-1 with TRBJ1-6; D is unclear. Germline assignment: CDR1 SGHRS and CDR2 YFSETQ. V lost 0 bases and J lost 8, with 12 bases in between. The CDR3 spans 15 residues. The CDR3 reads CASSLGTTTDSPLHF. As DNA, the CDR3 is TGCGCCAGCAGCTTGGGAACAACCACGGATTCACCCCTCCACTTT. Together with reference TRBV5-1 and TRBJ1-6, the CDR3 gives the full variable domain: KAGVTQTPRYLIKTRGQQVTLSCSPISGHRSVSWYQQTPGQGLQFLFEYFSETQRNKGNFPGRFSGRQFSNSRSEMNVSTLELGDSALYLCASSLGTTTDSPLHFGNGTRLTVT.

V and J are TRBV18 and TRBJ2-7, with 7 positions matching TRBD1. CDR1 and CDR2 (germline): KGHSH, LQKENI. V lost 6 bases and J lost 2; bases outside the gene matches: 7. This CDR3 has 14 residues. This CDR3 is CASSGTVRTYEQYF. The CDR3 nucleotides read TGTGCCAGCTCGGGGACAGTTCGCACCTACGAGCAGTACTTC.

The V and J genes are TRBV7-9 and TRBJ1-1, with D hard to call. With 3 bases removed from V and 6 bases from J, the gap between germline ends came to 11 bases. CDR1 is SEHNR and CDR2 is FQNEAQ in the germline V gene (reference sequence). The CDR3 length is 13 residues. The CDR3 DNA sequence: TGTGCCAGCAGCTTCCAAAAGGGCCCTGAAGCTTTCTTT. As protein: CASSFQKGPEAFF.

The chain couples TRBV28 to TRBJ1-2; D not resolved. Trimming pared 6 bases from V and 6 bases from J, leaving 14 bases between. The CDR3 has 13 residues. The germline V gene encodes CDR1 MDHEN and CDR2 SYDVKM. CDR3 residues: CASSASPRNGYTF. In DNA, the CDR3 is TGTGCCAGCAGCGCGAGCCCCCGAAATGGCTACACCTTC.

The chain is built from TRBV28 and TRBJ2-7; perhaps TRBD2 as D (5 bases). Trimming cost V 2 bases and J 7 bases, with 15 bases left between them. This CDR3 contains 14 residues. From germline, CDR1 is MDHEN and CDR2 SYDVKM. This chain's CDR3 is CASSLTAPKREQYF. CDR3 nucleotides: TGTGCCAGCAGTTTAACCGCCCCTAAGCGGGAGCAGTACTTC.

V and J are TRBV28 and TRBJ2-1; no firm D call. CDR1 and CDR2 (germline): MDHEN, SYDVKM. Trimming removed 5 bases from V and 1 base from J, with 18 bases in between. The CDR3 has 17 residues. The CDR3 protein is CASSPPGAPRSYNEQFF. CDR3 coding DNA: TGTGCCAGCAGTCCCCCGGGCGCCCCCAGATCCTACAATGAGCAGTTCTTC.

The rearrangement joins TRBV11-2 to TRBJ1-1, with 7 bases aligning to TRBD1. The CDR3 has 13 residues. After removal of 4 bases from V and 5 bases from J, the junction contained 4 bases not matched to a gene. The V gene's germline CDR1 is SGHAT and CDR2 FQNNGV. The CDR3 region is CASSSDRPTEAFF. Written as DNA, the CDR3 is TGTGCCAGCAGCTCGGACAGGCCTACTGAAGCTTTCTTT.